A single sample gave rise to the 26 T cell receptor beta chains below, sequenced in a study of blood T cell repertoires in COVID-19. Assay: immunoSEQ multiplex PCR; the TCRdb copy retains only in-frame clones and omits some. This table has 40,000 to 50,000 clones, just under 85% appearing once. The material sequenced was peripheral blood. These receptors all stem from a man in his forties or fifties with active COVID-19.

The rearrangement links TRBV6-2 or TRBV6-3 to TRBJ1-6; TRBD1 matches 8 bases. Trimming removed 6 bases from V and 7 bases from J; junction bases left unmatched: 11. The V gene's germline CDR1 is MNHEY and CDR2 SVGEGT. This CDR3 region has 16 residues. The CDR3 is CASSPLRGRGNSPLHF. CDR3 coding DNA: TGTGCCAGCAGCCCGCTCAGGGGGCGAGGAAATTCACCCCTCCACTTT.

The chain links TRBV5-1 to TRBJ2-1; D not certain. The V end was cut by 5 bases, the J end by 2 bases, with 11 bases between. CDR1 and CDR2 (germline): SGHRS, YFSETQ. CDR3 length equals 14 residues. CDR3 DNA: TGCGCCAGCAGTCCTTCTACGACCTACAATGAGCAGTTCTTC. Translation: CASSPSTTYNEQFF.

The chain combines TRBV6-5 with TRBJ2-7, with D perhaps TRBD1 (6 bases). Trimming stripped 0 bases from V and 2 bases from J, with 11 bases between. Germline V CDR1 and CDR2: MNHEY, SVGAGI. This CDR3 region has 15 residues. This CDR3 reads CASSYSGEGAYEQYF. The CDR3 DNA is TGTGCCAGCAGTTACTCGGGCGAGGGGGCCTACGAGCAGTACTTC.

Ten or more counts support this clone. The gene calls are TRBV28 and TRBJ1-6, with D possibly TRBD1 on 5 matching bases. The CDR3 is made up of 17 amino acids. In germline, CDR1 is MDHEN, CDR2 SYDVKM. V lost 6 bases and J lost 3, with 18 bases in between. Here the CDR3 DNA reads TGTGCCAGCAGCCTTCGGAAGGGGAGGGACTATAATTCACCCCTCCACTTT. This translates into CASSLRKGRDYNSPLHF. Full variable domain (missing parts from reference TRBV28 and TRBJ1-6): DVKVTQSSRYLVKRTGEKVFLECVQDMDHENMFWYRQDPGLGLRLIYFSYDVKMKEKGDIPEGYSVSREKKERFSLILESASTNQTSMYLCASSLRKGRDYNSPLHFGNGTRLTVT.

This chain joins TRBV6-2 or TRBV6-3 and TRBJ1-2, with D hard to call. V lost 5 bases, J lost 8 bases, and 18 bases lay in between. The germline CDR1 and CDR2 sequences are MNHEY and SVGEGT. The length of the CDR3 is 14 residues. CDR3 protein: CASSGHPRIVGYTF. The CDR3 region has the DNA TGTGCCAGCAGTGGGCACCCCCGCATCGTCGGCTACACCTTC.

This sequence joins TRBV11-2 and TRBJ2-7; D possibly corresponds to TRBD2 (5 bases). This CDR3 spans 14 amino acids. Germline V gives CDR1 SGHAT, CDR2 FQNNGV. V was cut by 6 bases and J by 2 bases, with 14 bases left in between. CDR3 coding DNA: TGTGCCAGCAGGAGCGGTGGCTCCCCCTACGAGCAGTACTTC. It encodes CASRSGGSPYEQYF.

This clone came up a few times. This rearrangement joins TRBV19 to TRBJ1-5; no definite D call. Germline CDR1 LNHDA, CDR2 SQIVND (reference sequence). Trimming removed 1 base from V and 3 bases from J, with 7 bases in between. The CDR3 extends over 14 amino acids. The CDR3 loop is CASSIAGNNQPQHF. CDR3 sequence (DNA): TGTGCCAGTAGTATAGCAGGAAACAATCAGCCCCAGCATTTT.

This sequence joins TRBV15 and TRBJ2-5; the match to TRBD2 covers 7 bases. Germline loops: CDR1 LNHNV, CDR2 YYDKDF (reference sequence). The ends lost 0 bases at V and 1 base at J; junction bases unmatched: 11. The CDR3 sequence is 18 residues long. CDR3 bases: TGTGCCACCAGCAGAGATCTTGGGAGCGGGACGAGCCAAGAGACCCAGTACTTC. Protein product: CATSRDLGSGTSQETQYF.

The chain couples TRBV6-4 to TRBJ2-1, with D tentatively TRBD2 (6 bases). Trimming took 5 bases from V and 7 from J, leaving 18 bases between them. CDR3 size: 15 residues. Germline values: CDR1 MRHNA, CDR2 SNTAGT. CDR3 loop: CASSPTGTGGNEQFF. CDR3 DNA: TGTGCCAGCAGTCCCACCGGGACTGGGGGGAATGAGCAGTTCTTC.

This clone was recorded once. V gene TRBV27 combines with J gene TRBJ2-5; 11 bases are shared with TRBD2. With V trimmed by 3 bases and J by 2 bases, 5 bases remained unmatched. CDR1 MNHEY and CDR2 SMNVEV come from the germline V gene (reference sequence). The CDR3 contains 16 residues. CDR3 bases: TGTGCCAGCAGTTTGTTAGCGGGAGGGAAGCAAGAGACCCAGTACTTC. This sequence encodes CASSLLAGGKQETQYF.

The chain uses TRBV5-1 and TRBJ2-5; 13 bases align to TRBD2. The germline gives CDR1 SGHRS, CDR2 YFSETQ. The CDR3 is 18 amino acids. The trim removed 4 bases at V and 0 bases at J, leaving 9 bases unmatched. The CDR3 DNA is TGCGCCAGCAGCGTAGGACTAGCGGGGGCCTCGTACCAAGAGACCCAGTACTTC. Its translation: CASSVGLAGASYQETQYF.

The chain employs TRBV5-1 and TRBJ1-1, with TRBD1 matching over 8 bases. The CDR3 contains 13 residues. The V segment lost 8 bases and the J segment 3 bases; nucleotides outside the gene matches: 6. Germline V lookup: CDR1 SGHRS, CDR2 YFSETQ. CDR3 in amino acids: CASRTGWDTEAFF. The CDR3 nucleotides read TGCGCCAGTCGGACAGGGTGGGACACTGAAGCTTTCTTT. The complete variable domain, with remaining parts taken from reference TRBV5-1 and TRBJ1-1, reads KAGVTQTPRYLIKTRGQQVTLSCSPISGHRSVSWYQQTPGQGLQFLFEYFSETQRNKGNFPGRFSGRQFSNSRSEMNVSTLELGDSALYLCASRTGWDTEAFFGQGTRLTVV.

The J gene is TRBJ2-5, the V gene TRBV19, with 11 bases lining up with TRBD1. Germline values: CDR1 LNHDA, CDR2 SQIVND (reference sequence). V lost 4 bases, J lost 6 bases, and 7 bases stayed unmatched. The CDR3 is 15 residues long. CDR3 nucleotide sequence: TGTGCCAGTAGTACACGGACAGGGGGCATGAAGACCCAGTACTTC. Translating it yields CASSTRTGGMKTQYF.

The chain's CDR3 is CASSFEDRGPLTYEQYF. The CDR3 DNA is TGTGCCAGCAGTTTCGAGGACAGGGGGCCACTTACTTACGAGCAGTACTTC. J is TRBJ2-7 and V is TRBV27, with 11 bases that match TRBD1. V was pared by 3 bases and J by 4 bases, with 11 bases of the junction left unmatched. The germline V gene has CDR1 MNHEY and CDR2 SMNVEV (reference sequence). The CDR3 totals 17 residues.

For the CDR3, the DNA is TGCGCCAGCAGCAGACGACTAGCGGGGGCCACTAGCACAGATACGCAGTATTTT. Translated: CASSRRLAGATSTDTQYF. J is TRBJ2-3 and V is TRBV5-1; 12 bases are a match to TRBD2. The germline V gene has CDR1 SGHRS and CDR2 YFSETQ. The CDR3 contains 18 residues. Trimming cost V 4 bases and J 0 bases; bases outside gene matches: 9.

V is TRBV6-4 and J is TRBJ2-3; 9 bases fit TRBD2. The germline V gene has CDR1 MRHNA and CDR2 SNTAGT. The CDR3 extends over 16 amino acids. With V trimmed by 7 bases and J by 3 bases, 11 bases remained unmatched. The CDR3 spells CASNAGGGAITDTQYF. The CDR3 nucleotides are TGTGCCAGCAACGCCGGCGGGGGGGCTATAACAGATACGCAGTATTTT.

CDR3 DNA sequence: TGTGCCAGCAGTTTGGGGGGTTCTGGAAACACCATATATTTT. It is translated as CASSLGGSGNTIYF. V usage is TRBV11-3 and J usage is TRBJ1-3, with D possibly TRBD1 on 5 matching bases. Germline V gene lookup returns CDR1 SGHNT and CDR2 YENEEA. Trimming left V 6 bases short and J 1 base short, with 10 bases between. CDR3 length: 14 residues.

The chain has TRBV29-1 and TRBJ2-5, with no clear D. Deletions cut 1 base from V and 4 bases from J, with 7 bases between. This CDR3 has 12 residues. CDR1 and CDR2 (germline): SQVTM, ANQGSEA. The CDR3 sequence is CSVEVQVETQYF. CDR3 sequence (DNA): TGCAGCGTTGAAGTACAAGTAGAGACCCAGTACTTC.

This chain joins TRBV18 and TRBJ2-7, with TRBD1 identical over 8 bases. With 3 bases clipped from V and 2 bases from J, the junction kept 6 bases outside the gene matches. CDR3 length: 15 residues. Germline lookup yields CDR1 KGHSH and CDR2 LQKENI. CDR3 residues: CASSPRQGTAYEQYF. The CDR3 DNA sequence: TGTGCCAGCTCACCTCGACAGGGGACTGCCTACGAGCAGTACTTC. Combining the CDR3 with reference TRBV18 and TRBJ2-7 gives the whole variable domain NAGVMQNPRHLVRRRGQEARLRCSPMKGHSHVYWYRQLPEEGLKFMVYLQKENIIDESGMPKERFSAEFPKEGPSILRIQQVVRGDSAAYFCASSPRQGTAYEQYFGPGTRLTVT.

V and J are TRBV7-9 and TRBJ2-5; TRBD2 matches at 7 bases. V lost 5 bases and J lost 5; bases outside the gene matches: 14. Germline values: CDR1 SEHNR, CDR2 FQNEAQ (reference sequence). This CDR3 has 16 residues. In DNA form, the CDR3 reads TGTGCCAGCAGCCCGGGTCTTGGAGGGCGGGAGGAGACCCAGTACTTC. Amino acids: CASSPGLGGREETQYF.

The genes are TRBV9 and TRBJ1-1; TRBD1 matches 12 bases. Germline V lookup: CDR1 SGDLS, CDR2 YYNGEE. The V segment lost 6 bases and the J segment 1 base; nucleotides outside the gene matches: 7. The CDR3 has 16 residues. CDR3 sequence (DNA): TGTGCCAGCACCAAGGGGGACAGGGGGCGGAACACTGAAGCTTTCTTT. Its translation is CASTKGDRGRNTEAFF. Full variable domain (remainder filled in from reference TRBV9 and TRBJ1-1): DSGVTQTPKHLITATGQRVTLRCSPRSGDLSVYWYQQSLDQGLQFLIQYYNGEERAKGNILERFSAQQFPDLHSELNLSSLELGDSALYFCASTKGDRGRNTEAFFGQGTRLTVV.

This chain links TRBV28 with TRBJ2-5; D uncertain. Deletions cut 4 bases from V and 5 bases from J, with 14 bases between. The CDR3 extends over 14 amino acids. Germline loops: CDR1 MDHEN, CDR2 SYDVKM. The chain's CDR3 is CASSWARLRETQYF. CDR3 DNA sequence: TGTGCCAGCAGTTGGGCTCGTCTCCGGGAGACCCAGTACTTC.

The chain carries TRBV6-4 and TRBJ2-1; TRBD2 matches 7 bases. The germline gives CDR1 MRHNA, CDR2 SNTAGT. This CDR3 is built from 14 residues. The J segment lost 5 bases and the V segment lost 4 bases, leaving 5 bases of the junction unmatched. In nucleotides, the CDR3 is TGTGCCAGCAGTGGCTCTAGCGGCCACAATGAGCAGTTCTTC. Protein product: CASSGSSGHNEQFF.

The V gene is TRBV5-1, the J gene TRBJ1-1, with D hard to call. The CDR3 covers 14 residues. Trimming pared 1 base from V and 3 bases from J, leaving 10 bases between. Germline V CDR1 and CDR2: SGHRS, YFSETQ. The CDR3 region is CASSLSRLDTEAFF. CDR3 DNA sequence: TGCGCCAGCAGCTTGTCCAGGCTCGACACTGAAGCTTTCTTT.

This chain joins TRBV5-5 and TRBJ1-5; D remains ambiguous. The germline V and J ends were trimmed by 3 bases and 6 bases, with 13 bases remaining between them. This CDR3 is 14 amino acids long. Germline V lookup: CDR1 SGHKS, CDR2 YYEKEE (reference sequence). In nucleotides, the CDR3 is TGTGCCAGCAGCTCCCGGGTCGGCGGTCAGCCCCAGCATTTT. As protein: CASSSRVGGQPQHF.

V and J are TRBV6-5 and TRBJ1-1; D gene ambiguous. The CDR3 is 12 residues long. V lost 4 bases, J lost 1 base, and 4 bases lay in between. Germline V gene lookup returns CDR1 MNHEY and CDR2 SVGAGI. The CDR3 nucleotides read TGTGCCAGCAGTTCAGGGAACACTGAAGCTTTCTTT. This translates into CASSSGNTEAFF.